This record looks at one T cell receptor beta chain sequence and its context. This sample is drawn from a study of blood T cell repertoires in COVID-19. The CDR3 has 15 residues. The V gene's germline CDR1 is MDHEN and CDR2 SYDVKM. Unmatched junction bases numbered 8, after V lost 2 bases and J lost 5 bases. The protocol was immunoSEQ multiplex PCR, while the TCRdb copy is restricted to in-frame clones and leaves out a portion. The table lists around 300,000 clones, roughly nine tenths of them singletons, with 3% in the top ten. Sequencing was performed on PBMCs or T cells enriched from blood (not recorded which). This TCR derives from a woman in her forties or fifties who had recovered from COVID-19. This chain joins TRBV28 and TRBJ1-2, with TRBD1 identical over 7 bases. CDR3 in amino acids: CASSLGDSRGYGYTF. The CDR3, as DNA: TGTGCCAGCAGTTTAGGGGACAGCCGAGGGTATGGCTACACCTTC.